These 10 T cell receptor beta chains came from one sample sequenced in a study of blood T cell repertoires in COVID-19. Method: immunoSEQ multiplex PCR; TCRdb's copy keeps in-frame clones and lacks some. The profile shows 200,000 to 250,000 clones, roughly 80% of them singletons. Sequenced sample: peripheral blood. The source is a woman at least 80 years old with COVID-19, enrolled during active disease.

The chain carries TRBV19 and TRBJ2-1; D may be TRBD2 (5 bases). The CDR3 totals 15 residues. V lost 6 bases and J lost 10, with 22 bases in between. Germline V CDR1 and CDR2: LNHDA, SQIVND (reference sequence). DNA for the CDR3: TGTGCCAGTAGGCTTTTTAGAGGGTCGATAGACGAGCAGTTCTTC. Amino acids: CASRLFRGSIDEQFF.

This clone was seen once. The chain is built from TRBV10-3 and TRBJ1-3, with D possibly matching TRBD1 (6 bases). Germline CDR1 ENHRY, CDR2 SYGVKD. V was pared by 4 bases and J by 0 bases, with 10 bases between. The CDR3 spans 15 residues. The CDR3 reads CAISGPDSSGNTIYF. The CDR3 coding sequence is TGTGCCATCAGTGGACCGGACAGCTCTGGAAACACCATATATTTT.

Written as DNA, the CDR3 is TGTGCCAGCAGCTCCCGGACTACTAGACAGCGGCGGCGAAACACCATATATTTT. Protein product: CASSSRTTRQRRRNTIYF. The V call is TRBV13, the J call TRBJ1-3; a possible D gene is TRBD1 (5 bases). The CDR3 sequence is 18 residues long. Germline CDR1 reads PRHDT; CDR2 reads FYEKMQ (reference sequence). The V and J ends lost 4 bases and 5 bases respectively, with 24 bases between them.

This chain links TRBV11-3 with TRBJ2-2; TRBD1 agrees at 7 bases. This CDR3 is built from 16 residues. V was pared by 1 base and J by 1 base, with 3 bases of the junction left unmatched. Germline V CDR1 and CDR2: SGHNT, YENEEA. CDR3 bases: TGTGCCAGCAGCTTAGTAGGGGGCTTGAACACCGGGGAGCTGTTTTTT. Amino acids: CASSLVGGLNTGELFF.

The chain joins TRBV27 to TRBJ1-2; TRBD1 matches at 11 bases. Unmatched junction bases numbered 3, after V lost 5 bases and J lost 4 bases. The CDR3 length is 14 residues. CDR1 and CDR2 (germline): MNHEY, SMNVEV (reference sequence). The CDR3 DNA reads TGTGCCAGCAGTCCGGGACAGGGGGTCTATGGCTACACCTTC. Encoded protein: CASSPGQGVYGYTF.

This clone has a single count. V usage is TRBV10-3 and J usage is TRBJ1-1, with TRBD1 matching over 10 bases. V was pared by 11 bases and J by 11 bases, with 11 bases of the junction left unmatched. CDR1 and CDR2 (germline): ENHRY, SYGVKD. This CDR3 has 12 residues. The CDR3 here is CAAGTGAATAFF. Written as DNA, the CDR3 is TGTGCCGCAGGGACAGGGGCCGCCACGGCTTTCTTT.

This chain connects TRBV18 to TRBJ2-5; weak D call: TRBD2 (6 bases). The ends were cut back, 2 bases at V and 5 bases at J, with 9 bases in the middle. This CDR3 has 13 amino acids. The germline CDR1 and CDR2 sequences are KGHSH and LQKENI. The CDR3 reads CASSPTSGETQYF. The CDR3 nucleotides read TGTGCCAGCTCACCAACCAGCGGGGAGACCCAGTACTTC.

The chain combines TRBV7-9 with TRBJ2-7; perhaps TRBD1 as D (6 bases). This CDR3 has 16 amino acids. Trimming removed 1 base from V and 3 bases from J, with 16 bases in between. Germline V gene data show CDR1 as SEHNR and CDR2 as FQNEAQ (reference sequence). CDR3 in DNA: TGTGCCAGCAGCTTAGGGACAGTAACTCACATCTACGAGCAGTACTTC. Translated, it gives CASSLGTVTHIYEQYF.

The CDR3: CASRSRRSYNEQFF. DNA for the CDR3: TGTGCCAGCAGGAGCCGCCGCTCCTACAATGAGCAGTTCTTC. The chain employs TRBV13 and TRBJ2-1; D gene ambiguous. With 6 bases removed from V and 0 bases from J, the gap between germline ends came to 9 bases. The length of the CDR3 is 14 residues. Per the germline V gene, CDR1 is PRHDT and CDR2 is FYEKMQ (reference sequence).

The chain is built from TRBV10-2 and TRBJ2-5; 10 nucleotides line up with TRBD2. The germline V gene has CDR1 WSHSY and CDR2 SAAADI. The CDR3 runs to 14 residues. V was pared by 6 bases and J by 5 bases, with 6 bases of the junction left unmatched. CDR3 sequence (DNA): TGCGCCAGCAGCCCGGGACTAGCGTCGGAGACCCAGTACTTC. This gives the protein CASSPGLASETQYF.